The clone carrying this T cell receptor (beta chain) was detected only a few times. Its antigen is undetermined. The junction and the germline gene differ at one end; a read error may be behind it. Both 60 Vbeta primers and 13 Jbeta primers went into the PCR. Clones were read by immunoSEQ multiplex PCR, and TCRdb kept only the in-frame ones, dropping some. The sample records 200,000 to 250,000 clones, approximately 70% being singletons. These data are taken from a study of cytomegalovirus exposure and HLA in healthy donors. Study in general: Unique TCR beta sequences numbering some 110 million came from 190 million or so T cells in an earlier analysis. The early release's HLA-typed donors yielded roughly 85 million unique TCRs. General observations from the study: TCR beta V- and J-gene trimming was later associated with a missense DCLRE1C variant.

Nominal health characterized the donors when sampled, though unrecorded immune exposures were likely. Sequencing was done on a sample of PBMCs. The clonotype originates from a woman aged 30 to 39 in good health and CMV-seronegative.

The CDR3 here is CSSSLPGQGVYEQYF. The CDR3 DNA reads TGTTCCAGCAGCTTACCGGGACAGGGCGTCTACGAGCAGTACTTC. The chain recombines TRBV7-9 with TRBJ2-5; 9 bases align to TRBD1. The end of the DNA aligns better with TRBJ2-7, so the J call may be wrong. The germline gives CDR1 SEHNR, CDR2 FQNEAQ (reference sequence). The CDR3 loop spans 15 amino acids.